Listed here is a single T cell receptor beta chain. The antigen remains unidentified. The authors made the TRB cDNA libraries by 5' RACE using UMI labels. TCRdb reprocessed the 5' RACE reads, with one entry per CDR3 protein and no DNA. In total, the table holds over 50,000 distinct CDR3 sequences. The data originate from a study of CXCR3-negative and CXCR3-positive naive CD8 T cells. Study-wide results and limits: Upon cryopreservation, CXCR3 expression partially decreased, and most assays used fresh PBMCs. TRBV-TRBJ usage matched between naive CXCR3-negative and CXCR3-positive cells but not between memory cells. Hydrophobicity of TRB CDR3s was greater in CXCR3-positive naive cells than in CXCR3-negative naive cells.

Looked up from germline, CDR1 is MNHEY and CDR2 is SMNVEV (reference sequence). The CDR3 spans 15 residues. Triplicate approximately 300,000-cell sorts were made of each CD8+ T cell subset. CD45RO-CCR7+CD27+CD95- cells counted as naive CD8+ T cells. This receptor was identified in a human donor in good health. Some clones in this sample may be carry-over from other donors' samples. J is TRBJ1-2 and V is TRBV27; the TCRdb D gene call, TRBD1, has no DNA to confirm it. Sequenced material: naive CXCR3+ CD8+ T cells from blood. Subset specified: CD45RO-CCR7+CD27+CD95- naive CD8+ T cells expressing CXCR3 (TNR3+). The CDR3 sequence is CASSPLAGTNYGYTF.